Listed here are 21 T cell receptor beta chains from one sample, sequenced in a study of T cell responses to AZD1222 COVID-19 vaccine. Using immunoSEQ multiplex PCR, the repertoire was profiled, and TCRdb retains in-frame clones only, with some absent. This table holds about 100,000 clones, around 90% found once. The sample was peripheral blood, taken on day 0 of AZD1222 vaccination. The receptors here all came from an adult in good health.

The chain has TRBV7-9 and TRBJ1-2; D gene ambiguous. The CDR3 extends over 13 amino acids. Trimming stripped 8 bases from V and 5 bases from J, with 15 bases between. Germline V gene data show CDR1 as SEHNR and CDR2 as FQNEAQ (reference sequence). The DNA of the CDR3 is TGTGCCAGCCGCCCCGGTTTAACGTATGGCTACACCTTC. This encodes CASRPGLTYGYTF.

This rearrangement joins TRBV30 to TRBJ1-2; D is perhaps TRBD1 (5 bases). This CDR3 spans 14 amino acids. V lost 0 bases, J lost 1 base, and 9 bases lay in between. The germline CDR1 and CDR2 sequences are GTSNPN and SVGIG (reference sequence). DNA for the CDR3: TGTGCCTGGAGTGTACTAGGGGATAACTATGGCTACACCTTC. Its protein is CAWSVLGDNYGYTF.

This chain links TRBV19 with TRBJ1-4; no clear D gene. This CDR3 region has 12 residues. CDR1 is LNHDA and CDR2 is SQIVND in the germline V gene (reference sequence). V lost 4 bases and J lost 8, with 8 bases in between. The CDR3 protein is CASSNSIEKLFF. The CDR3 DNA follows: TGTGCCAGTAGTAACAGTATCGAAAAACTGTTTTTT.

J is TRBJ2-7 and V is TRBV28; the D is unclear. V was trimmed by 8 bases and J by 0 bases, leaving 23 bases between them. This CDR3 contains 17 residues. Germline-derived CDR1 and CDR2 are MDHEN and SYDVKM. In nucleotides, the CDR3 is TGTGCCAGCGGATTGAGTAGTGGGAACCAGAACTCCTACGAGCAGTACTTC. It codes for CASGLSSGNQNSYEQYF.

The rearrangement joins TRBV9 to TRBJ1-3; unclear D gene. Trimming stripped 2 bases from V and 3 bases from J, with 9 bases between. Germline CDR1 is SGDLS and CDR2 is YYNGEE. CDR3 length: 14 residues. The CDR3, as DNA: TGTGCCAGCAGCGTCGACATGTATGGAAACACCATATATTTT. Translation gives CASSVDMYGNTIYF.

V and J are TRBV9 and TRBJ2-5, with TRBD2 as a possible D gene (5 bases). Trimming stripped 4 bases from V and 5 bases from J, with 15 bases between. In germline, CDR1 is SGDLS, CDR2 YYNGEE. The CDR3 has 14 residues. CDR3 coding DNA: TGTGCCAGCAGCCCCCGGGGTTTTTCGGAGACCCAGTACTTC. It encodes CASSPRGFSETQYF.

This chain connects TRBV28 to TRBJ2-7; D unresolved. The CDR3 is made up of 13 amino acids. Looked up from germline, CDR1 is MDHEN and CDR2 is SYDVKM. Trimming removed 5 bases at V and 2 bases at J, with 10 bases between. The CDR3: CASSPTTPYEQYF. The CDR3, as DNA: TGTGCCAGCAGTCCCACGACTCCCTACGAGCAGTACTTC.

With regard to this clone: Other DNA sequences in the sample encode the same CDR3. The gene calls are TRBV27 and TRBJ2-7; D is uncertain. The CDR3 consists of 13 residues. V lost 3 bases to trimming and J lost 2 bases, with 8 bases between them. Germline CDR1 MNHEY, CDR2 SMNVEV (reference sequence). The CDR3 DNA reads as TGTGCCAGCAGTTTCGGCCGCCCCTACGAGCAGTACTTC. Its protein product is CASSFGRPYEQYF.

The chain employs TRBV19 and TRBJ1-1; D gene unclear. The CDR3 spans 14 residues. Germline V gene data show CDR1 as LNHDA and CDR2 as SQIVND (reference sequence). The V and J ends lost 7 bases and 0 bases respectively, with 12 bases between them. Written as DNA, the CDR3 is TGTGCCAGTACAGTGGGTAGGATGAACACTGAAGCTTTCTTT. Translated: CASTVGRMNTEAFF.

The rearrangement joins TRBV28 to TRBJ1-4; D perhaps matches TRBD1 (5 bases). Germline-derived CDR1 and CDR2 are MDHEN and SYDVKM. With 6 bases removed from V and 5 bases from J, the gap between germline ends came to 16 bases. This CDR3 has 15 residues. The CDR3 region is CASSPSRGKNEKLFF. The CDR3 region has the DNA TGTGCCAGCAGCCCCTCCCGGGGGAAGAATGAAAAACTGTTTTTT.

J is TRBJ1-3 and V is TRBV4-3; no clear D. CDR1 LGHNA and CDR2 YSLEER come from the germline V gene. V lost 1 base and J 1 base, leaving 5 bases between the germline ends. The CDR3 is made up of 14 amino acids. The CDR3 DNA is TGCGCCAGCAGCCAAGGGGATTCTGGAAACACCATATATTTT. As protein: CASSQGDSGNTIYF.

The V and J genes are TRBV27 and TRBJ1-5, with 7 bases identical to TRBD1. CDR3 length equals 16 residues. Unmatched junction bases numbered 11, after V lost 5 bases and J lost 4 bases. Germline CDR1 and CDR2: MNHEY and SMNVEV (reference sequence). Here the CDR3 reads CASSPPTGTENQPQHF. The CDR3 DNA follows: TGTGCCAGCAGTCCCCCTACCGGGACAGAGAATCAGCCCCAGCATTTT.

As for this clone: The sample holds other DNA sequences that translate to the same CDR3. The chain joins TRBV9 to TRBJ1-4, with no clear D. This CDR3 contains 16 residues. The germline gives CDR1 SGDLS, CDR2 YYNGEE. With 2 bases removed from V and 0 bases from J, the gap between germline ends came to 11 bases. This chain's CDR3 is CASSVRGSATNEKLFF. The CDR3 coding sequence is TGTGCCAGCAGCGTCCGAGGGTCCGCAACTAATGAAAAACTGTTTTTT.

This chain links TRBV2 with TRBJ1-2; possible D gene TRBD1, 5 bases. V was shortened by 6 bases and J by 7 bases, with 21 bases between the two germline ends. The CDR3 has 15 amino acids. The germline V gene has CDR1 SNHLY and CDR2 FYNNEI. The CDR3 loop is CASRRARGQGAGYTF. The CDR3 DNA sequence: TGTGCCAGCAGAAGGGCACGAGGGCAGGGCGCTGGCTACACCTTC.

In this sample, this clone turned up a few times. The rearrangement joins TRBV6-4 to TRBJ2-7; perhaps D is TRBD1 or TRBD2 (5 bases each). Germline CDR1 is MRHNA and CDR2 is SNTAGT. The length of the CDR3 is 14 residues. V shed 3 bases and J shed 6 bases, with 15 bases lying between them. CDR3 region: CASSDSLWGTEQYF. CDR3 nucleotide sequence: TGTGCCAGCAGTGATTCTCTCTGGGGGACCGAGCAGTACTTC.

The J gene is TRBJ1-5, the V gene TRBV6-5; D not certain. This CDR3 has 15 amino acids. The germline V gene encodes CDR1 MNHEY and CDR2 SVGAGI. V was pared by 2 bases and J by 2 bases, with 10 bases between. The CDR3 protein is CASSYSLHGNQPQHF. As DNA, the CDR3 is TGTGCCAGCAGTTACAGTCTGCATGGCAATCAGCCCCAGCATTTT.

The gene calls are TRBV24-1 and TRBJ2-1; 7 bases align to TRBD1. J was trimmed by 4 bases and V by 9 bases; bases with no gene match: 8. The CDR3 is 14 amino acids. Per germline, CDR1 KGHDR and CDR2 SFDVKD. CDR3 residues: CATGSGQSYNEQFF. The CDR3 coding sequence is TGTGCCACCGGTTCGGGACAGTCTTACAATGAGCAGTTCTTC.

The chain has TRBV7-3 and TRBJ2-5; TRBD2 agrees at 10 bases. J lost 4 bases, V lost 5 bases, and 16 bases had no gene match. The CDR3 length is 18 residues. Germline CDR1 reads SGHTA; CDR2 reads FQGTGA. The CDR3 region is CASSPPKLQAGGPETQYF. CDR3 DNA: TGTGCCAGCAGCCCCCCGAAACTTCAAGCGGGAGGGCCAGAGACCCAGTACTTC.

The chain has TRBV6-2 or TRBV6-3 and TRBJ2-7; TRBD1 agrees at 8 bases. This CDR3 has 14 amino acids. V gave up 5 bases and J gave up 5 bases; unmatched junction bases: 8. CDR1 MNHEY and CDR2 SVGEGT come from the germline V gene. The CDR3 loop is CASSRTGRIDEQYF. In DNA, the CDR3 is TGTGCCAGCAGTAGGACAGGGCGGATCGACGAGCAGTACTTC.

The chain combines TRBV11-3 with TRBJ1-6, with 8 bases fitting TRBD1. The CDR3 is 18 amino acids. Germline V gene sequence: CDR1 SGHNT, CDR2 YENEEA. Trimming cost V 1 base and J 8 bases; bases outside gene matches: 13. The CDR3 region is CASSLGGTGDLRDSPLHF. In DNA, the CDR3 is TGTGCCAGCAGCTTAGGCGGGACAGGCGATCTTCGGGATTCACCCCTCCACTTT.

As concerns this clone: At one end, the junction sequence differs from germline, possibly due to a read error. This sequence joins TRBV6-5 and TRBJ2-1, with 10 bases aligning to TRBD2. There are 13 residues in the CDR3. The germline CDR1 and CDR2 sequences are MNHEY and SVGAGI. The CDR3 DNA follows: TGCGCAAGCGGGAGGGACCCCTACAATGAGCAGTTCTTC. It specifies CASGRDPYNEQFF.